Listed below are T cell receptor beta chains from one sample, sequenced in a study of cytomegalovirus exposure and HLA in healthy donors. Only in-frame clones appear in the TCRdb table, and some are missing; sequencing was by immunoSEQ multiplex PCR. The table records 150,000 to 250,000 clones, around 80% of them present only once. Sequencing used PBMCs. The receptors come from a woman between 25 and 40 years old in good health and CMV-seronegative. Both conserved end residues are part of each CDR3. A D gene is named only where the DNA matches it firmly. Clone size appears in some rows only: once, few, many, or a class for an expanded clone.

cdr3_nt | cdr3_aa | clone_size | j_call | cdr3_length | d_call | v_call
TGTGCCAGCAGCTTGGATGGAGGGGGCCGCTACGAGCAGTACTTC | CASSLDGGGRYEQYF | few | TRBJ2-7 | 15 | NA | TRBV5-4
TGCGCCAGCAGCTTCGACAGGGCCCATTGGGTCGAGCAGTACTTC | CASSFDRAHWVEQYF | NA | TRBJ2-7 | 15 | TRBD1 | TRBV5-1
TGTGCCAGTAGTATAGTCTCCGCCCTACCATCCTACGAGCAGTACTTC | CASSIVSALPSYEQYF | NA | TRBJ2-7 | 16 | NA | TRBV19
TGCAGCGTTGATGAAGACAGGGGGCCGGAGACCCAGTACTTC | CSVDEDRGPETQYF | few | TRBJ2-5 | 14 | TRBD1 | TRBV29-1
TGCGCCAGCAGAAACAAGCGGGAGCGCACCGGGGAGCTGTTTTTT | CASRNKRERTGELFF | NA | TRBJ2-2 | 15 | TRBD2 | TRBV5-1
TGTGCCAGCAGCGCAGCCCCCGGCAGGGAGGACACTGAAGCTTTCTTT | CASSAAPGREDTEAFF | NA | TRBJ1-1 | 16 | NA | TRBV11-2
TGCGCCAGCAGTCCGACTAGCGGTAGCTCCTACAATGAGCAGTTCTTC | CASSPTSGSSYNEQFF | NA | TRBJ2-1 | 16 | TRBD2 | TRBV5-1
TGTGCCAGCAACCGACAGGTGCCCCCCACTGAAGCTTTCTTT | CASNRQVPPTEAFF | NA | TRBJ1-1 | 14 | NA | TRBV28
TGTGCCAGCAGTGAAGACAGGGGACTCTACGAGCAGTACTTC | CASSEDRGLYEQYF | NA | TRBJ2-7 | 14 | NA | TRBV2
TGCGCCAGCAGCCCCCAGGGGCCGGATCGGGGCTACGAGCAGTACTTC | CASSPQGPDRGYEQYF | NA | TRBJ2-7 | 16 | NA | TRBV5-1
TGTGCCAGCAGTTTTCCAGGGGGCTCCTACGAGCAGTACTTC | CASSFPGGSYEQYF | NA | TRBJ2-7 | 14 | TRBD1 | TRBV28
TGTGCCGGGTGGGACAGGGCAACCGGGGAGCTGTTTTTT | CAGWDRATGELFF | NA | TRBJ2-2 | 13 | TRBD1 | TRBV28
TGCGCCAGCCGGACAGGGCCCATGAACACTGAAGCTTTCTTT | CASRTGPMNTEAFF | NA | TRBJ1-1 | 14 | TRBD1 | TRBV5-1
TGTGCCAGTAGTATAGATCGCAGGGGGCAAGGCTACACCTTC | CASSIDRRGQGYTF | NA | TRBJ1-2 | 14 | TRBD1 | TRBV19
TGTGCCAGCAGCTTAGGGGCAGGAGGCACCGGGGAGCTGTTTTTT | CASSLGAGGTGELFF | NA | TRBJ2-2 | 15 | NA | TRBV7-9
TGTGCCAGCAGCTTAGCCACAGGACACTATGGCTACACCTTC | CASSLATGHYGYTF | NA | TRBJ1-2 | 14 | NA | TRBV7-9
TGTGCCAGCAGCTTAGAGGGAGGGCCATCTCGTTACACCGGGGAGCTGTTTTTT | CASSLEGGPSRYTGELFF | NA | TRBJ2-2 | 18 | TRBD2 | TRBV13
TGTGCCAGCAGTTACGCCGGGGATGAGCAGTACTTC | CASSYAGDEQYF | NA | TRBJ2-7 | 12 | NA | TRBV6-5
TGTGCCAGCAGCCTTCCCCCAGGGGACCTCCACTTT | CASSLPPGDLHF | few | TRBJ1-6 | 12 | NA | TRBV11-2
TGCGCCAGCAGCTTGGTAGCCCCCGGACAGGGTGCAGGAAACACCATATATTTT | CASSLVAPGQGAGNTIYF | NA | TRBJ1-3 | 18 | TRBD1 | TRBV5-1
TGCGCCAGCACCACGACCTCGGGACAGGGTGTCACTGAAGCTTTCTTT | CASTTTSGQGVTEAFF | NA | TRBJ1-1 | 16 | TRBD1 | TRBV5-1
TGTGCCATCAGGGAAACTACAGGGTATGGCTACACCTTC | CAIRETTGYGYTF | NA | TRBJ1-2 | 13 | NA | TRBV10-3
TGTGCCAGCAGCCCCGGGTGGCGAGCGGGGCCTAAAGAGACCCAGTACTTC | CASSPGWRAGPKETQYF | NA | TRBJ2-5 | 17 | TRBD2 | TRBV7-2
TGCGCCAGCAGCCCGGACAGCTATAGCAATCAGCCCCAGCATTTT | CASSPDSYSNQPQHF | few | TRBJ1-5 | 15 | NA | TRBV5-1